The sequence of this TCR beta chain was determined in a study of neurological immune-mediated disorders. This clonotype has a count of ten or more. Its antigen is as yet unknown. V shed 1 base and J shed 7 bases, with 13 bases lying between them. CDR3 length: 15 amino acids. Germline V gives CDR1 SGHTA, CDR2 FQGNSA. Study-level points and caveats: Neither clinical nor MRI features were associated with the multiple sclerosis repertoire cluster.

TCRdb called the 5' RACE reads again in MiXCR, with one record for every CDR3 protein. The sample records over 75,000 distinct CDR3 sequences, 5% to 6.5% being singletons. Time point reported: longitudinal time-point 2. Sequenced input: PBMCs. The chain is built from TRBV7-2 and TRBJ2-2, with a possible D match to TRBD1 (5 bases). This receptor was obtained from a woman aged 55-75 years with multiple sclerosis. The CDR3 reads CASSLGVRAVGELFF. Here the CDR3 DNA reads TGTGCCAGCAGCTTAGGCGTCAGGGCGGTCGGGGAGCTGTTTTTT.